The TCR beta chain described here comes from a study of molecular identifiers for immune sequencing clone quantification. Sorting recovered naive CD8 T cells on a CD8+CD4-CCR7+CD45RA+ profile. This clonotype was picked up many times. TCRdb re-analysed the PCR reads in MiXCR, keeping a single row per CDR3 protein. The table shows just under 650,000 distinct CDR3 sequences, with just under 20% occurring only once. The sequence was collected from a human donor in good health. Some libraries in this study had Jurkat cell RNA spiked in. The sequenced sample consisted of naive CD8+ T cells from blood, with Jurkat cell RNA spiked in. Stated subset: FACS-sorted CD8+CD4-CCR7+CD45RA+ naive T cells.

The CDR3, as DNA: TGCAGTGCTAGAGATGCAGGGGGGCAGCCCCAGCATTTT. Translating gives CSARDAGGQPQHF. The J gene is TRBJ1-5, the V gene TRBV20-1; 7 bases are a match to TRBD1. V shed 0 bases and J 7 bases; nucleotides not matched to a gene: 3. The CDR3 runs 13 residues. Germline V gene lookup returns CDR1 DFQATT and CDR2 SNEGSKA (reference sequence).